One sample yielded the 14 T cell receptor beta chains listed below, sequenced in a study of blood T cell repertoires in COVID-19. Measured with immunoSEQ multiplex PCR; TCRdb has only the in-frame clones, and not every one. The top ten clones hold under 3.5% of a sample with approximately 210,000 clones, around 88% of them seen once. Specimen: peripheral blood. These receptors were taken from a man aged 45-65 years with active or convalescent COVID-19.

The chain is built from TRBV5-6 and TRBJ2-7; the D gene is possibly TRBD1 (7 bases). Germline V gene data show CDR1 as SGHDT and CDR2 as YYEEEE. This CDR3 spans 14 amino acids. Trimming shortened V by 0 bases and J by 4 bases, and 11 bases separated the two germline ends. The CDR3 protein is CASSLGQGLYEQYF. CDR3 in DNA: TGTGCCAGCAGCTTGGGACAGGGACTTTACGAGCAGTACTTC.

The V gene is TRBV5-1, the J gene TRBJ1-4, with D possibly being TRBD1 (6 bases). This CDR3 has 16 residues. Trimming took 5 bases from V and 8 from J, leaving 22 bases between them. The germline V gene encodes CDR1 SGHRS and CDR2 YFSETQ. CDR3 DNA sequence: TGCGCCAGCAGATTTTATAGTGGGGGCCGGTACGAAAAACTGTTTTTT. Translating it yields CASRFYSGGRYEKLFF.

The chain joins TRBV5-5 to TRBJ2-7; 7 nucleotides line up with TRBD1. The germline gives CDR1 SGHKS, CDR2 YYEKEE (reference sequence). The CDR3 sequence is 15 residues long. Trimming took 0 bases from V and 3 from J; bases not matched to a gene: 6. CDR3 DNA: TGTGCCAGCAGCTTGGGCTTGGGGACAGTCTACGAGCAGTACTTC. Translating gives CASSLGLGTVYEQYF.

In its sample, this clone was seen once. Here the CDR3 reads CATSDHTRDRFTTNEKLFF. Here the CDR3 DNA reads TGTGCCACCAGTGATCATACCCGGGACAGATTTACAACTAATGAAAAACTGTTTTTT. The chain is built from TRBV24-1 and TRBJ1-4; the match to TRBD1 covers 7 bases. The J segment lost 0 bases and the V segment lost 3 bases, leaving 12 bases of the junction unmatched. Germline loops: CDR1 KGHDR, CDR2 SFDVKD. The CDR3 has 19 amino acids.

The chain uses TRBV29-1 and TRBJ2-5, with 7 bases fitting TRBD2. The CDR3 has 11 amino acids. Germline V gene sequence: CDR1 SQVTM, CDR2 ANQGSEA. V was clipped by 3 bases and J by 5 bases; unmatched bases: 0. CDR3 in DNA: TGCAGCGTTGAGGGGGGGGAGACCCAGTACTTC. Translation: CSVEGGETQYF.

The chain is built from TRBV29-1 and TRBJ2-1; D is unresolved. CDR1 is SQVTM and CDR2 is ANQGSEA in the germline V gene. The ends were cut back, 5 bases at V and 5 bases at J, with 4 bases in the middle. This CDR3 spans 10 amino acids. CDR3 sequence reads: CSVQDNEQFF. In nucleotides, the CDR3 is TGCAGCGTTCAGGACAATGAGCAGTTCTTC.

CDR3 region: CASSISLAGSSGANVLTF. The CDR3 DNA is TGTGCCAGTAGTATTAGCCTAGCGGGGAGCTCTGGGGCCAACGTCCTGACTTTC. V usage is TRBV19 and J usage is TRBJ2-6; 9 bases map to TRBD2. The germline gives CDR1 LNHDA, CDR2 SQIVND (reference sequence). This CDR3 is built from 18 residues. Unmatched junction bases numbered 6, after V lost 3 bases and J lost 0 bases.

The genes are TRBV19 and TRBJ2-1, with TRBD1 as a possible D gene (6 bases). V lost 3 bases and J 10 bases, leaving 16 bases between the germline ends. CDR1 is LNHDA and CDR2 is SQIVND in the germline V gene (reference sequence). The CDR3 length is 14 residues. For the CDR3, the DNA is TGTGCCAGTAGTATTAGAACAGGGTCCCACGAGCAGTTCTTC. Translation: CASSIRTGSHEQFF. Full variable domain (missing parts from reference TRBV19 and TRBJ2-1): DGGITQSPKYLFRKEGQNVTLSCEQNLNHDAMYWYRQDPGQGLRLIYYSQIVNDFQKGDIAEGYSVSREKKESFPLTVTSAQKNPTAFYLCASSIRTGSHEQFFGPGTRLTVL.

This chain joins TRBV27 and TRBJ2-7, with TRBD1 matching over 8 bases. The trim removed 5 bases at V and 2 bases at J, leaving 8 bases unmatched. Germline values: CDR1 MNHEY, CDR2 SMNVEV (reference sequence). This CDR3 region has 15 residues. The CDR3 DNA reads TGTGCCAGCAGTCGGACAGGGACGCCCCCCTACGAGCAGTACTTC. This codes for CASSRTGTPPYEQYF.

The chain's CDR3 is CASSPPWEGVAKNIQYF. The CDR3 nucleotides read TGTGCCAGCTCACCACCGTGGGAGGGGGTAGCCAAAAACATTCAGTACTTC. The gene calls are TRBV18 and TRBJ2-4; possibly TRBD2 for D (7 bases). In germline, CDR1 is KGHSH, CDR2 LQKENI. CDR3 size: 17 residues. Trimming took off 0 bases at V and 0 bases at J, with 12 bases between the two ends.

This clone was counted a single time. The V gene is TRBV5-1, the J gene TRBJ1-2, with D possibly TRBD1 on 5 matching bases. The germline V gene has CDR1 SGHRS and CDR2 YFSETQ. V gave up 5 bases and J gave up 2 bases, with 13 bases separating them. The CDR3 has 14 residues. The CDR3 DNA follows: TGCGCCAGCAGTACGGTGGCAGGGAACTATGGCTACACCTTC. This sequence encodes CASSTVAGNYGYTF.

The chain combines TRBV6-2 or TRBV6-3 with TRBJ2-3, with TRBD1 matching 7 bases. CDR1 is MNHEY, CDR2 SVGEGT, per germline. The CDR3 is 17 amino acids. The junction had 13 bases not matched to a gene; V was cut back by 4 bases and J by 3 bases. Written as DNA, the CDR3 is TGTGCCAGCAGTTCCGGGACAGAAGCTCACCCGACAGATACGCAGTATTTT. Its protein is CASSSGTEAHPTDTQYF.

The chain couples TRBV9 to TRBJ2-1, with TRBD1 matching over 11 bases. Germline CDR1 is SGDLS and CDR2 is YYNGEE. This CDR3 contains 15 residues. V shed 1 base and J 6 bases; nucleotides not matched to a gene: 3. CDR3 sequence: CASSVSGTGGNEQFF. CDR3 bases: TGTGCCAGCAGCGTATCTGGGACAGGGGGCAATGAGCAGTTCTTC.

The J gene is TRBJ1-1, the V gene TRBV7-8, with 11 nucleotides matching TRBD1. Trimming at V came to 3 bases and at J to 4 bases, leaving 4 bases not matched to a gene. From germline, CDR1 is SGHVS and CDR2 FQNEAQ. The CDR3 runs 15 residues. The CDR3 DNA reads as TGTGCCAGCAGCTTGGACAGGGGGCCAGGCACTGAAGCTTTCTTT. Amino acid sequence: CASSLDRGPGTEAFF.